This T cell receptor (beta chain) was sequenced in a study of blood T cell repertoires in COVID-19. At the level of the study: Sample material is recorded as cDNA or gDNA derived from T cells, B-cell-depleted T cells, or PBMCs.

Patients of the Seattle cohort, enrolled during active infection, were followed longitudinally. Between the trimmed V and J ends, which lost 11 bases and 0 bases, there was a span of 5 bases. The CDR3 covers 11 residues. CDR1 MNHEY and CDR2 SVGAGI come from the germline V gene. The assay was immunoSEQ multiplex PCR, and TCRdb's table has in-frame clones only and misses some. Seen here are approximately 480,000 clones, 89% observed once, and the top ten hold around 0.9%. The chain has TRBV6-5 and TRBJ2-4; D not certain. The sample consisted of peripheral blood. The TCR was taken from a young man with COVID-19, enrolled during active disease. The CDR3 loop is CASLAKNIQYF. CDR3 sequence (DNA): TGTGCCTCACTAGCCAAAAACATTCAGTACTTC.